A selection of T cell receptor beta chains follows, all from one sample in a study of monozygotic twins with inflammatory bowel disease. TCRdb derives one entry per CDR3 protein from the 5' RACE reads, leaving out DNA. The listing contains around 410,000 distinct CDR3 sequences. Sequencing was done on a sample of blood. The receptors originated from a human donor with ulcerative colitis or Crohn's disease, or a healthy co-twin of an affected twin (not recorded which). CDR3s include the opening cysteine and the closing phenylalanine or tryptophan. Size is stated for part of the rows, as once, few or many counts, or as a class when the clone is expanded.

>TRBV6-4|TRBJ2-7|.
CASIGGSSSYEQYF
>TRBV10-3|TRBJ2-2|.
CAISESSGELFF
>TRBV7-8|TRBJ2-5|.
CASSPTTGADRLQETQYF
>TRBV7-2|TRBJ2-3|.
CASSLARSGTDTQYF
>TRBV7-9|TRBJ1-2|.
CASSRPGQVSPNYGYTF
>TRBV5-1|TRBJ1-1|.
CASSLQGGQTEAFF
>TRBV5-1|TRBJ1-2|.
CASSIPGQGPDYGYTF
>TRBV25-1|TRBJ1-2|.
CASFQGEGYGYTF
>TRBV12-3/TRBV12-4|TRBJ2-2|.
CASSYDGAPGTGELFF
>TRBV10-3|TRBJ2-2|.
CATTGDTGELFF
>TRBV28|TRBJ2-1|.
CASSPSPGPNHNEQFF
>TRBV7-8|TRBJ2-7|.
CASSVGLAGVVYEQYF
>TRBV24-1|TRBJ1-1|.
CATSDPQGTEAFF
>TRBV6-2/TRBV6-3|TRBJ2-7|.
CASRYRDIFYEQYF
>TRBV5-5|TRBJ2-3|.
CASSLAPTRSSTDTQYF
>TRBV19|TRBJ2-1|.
CASRREGLGYNEQFF
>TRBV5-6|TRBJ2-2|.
CASSFPGGGELFF
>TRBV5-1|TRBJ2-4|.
CASSSGGTSGKNIQYF
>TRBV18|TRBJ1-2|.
CASSPMGDYGYTF
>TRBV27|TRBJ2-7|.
CASSFGVAGGRQYF
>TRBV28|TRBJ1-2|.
CASSTNYGYTF
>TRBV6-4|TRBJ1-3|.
CASSVRRHGNTIYF
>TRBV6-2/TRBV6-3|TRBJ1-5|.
CASSRATSNQPQHF
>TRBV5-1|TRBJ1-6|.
CASSMDEARGGMNNSPLHF
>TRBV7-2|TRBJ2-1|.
CASSLGGTQFF
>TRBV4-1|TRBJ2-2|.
CASSQDRHELAANTGELFF
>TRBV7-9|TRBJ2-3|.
CASTPGEVGTDTQYF
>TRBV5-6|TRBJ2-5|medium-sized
CASSREGAQYF
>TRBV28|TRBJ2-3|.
CASSLYESTDTQYF
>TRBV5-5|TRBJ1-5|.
CASSLSAQMSNQPQHF
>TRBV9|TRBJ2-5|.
CASSVGRETQYF
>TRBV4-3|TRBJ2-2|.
CASSQDRLAGNTGELFF
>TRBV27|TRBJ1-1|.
CASRPQGAATEAFF
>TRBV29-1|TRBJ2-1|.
CSVDKSRTGTSGSNEQFF
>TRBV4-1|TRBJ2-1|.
CASSHQTGEQFF
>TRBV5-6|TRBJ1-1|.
CGSSPIGVNTEAFF
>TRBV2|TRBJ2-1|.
CASSYEVLNEQFF
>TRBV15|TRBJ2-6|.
CATSPRIGAGANVLTF
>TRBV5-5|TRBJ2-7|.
CASSLEASPYEQYF
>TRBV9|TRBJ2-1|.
CASSVAITGLAPYNEQFF
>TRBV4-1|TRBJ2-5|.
CASSQATGGKETQYF
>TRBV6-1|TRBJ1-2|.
CASSENTGRGLGYGYTF
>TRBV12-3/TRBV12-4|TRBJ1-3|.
CASRPPGISGNTIHF
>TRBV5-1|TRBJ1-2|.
CASSLGTGATGYGYTF
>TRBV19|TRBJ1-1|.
CASSIGPWGFPNTEAFF
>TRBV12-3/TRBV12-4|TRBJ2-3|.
CASSLIWSSVSTDTQYF
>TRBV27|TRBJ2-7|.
CATSSLYRDRAYEQYF
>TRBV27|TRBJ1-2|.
CASSPRDGGYGYTF
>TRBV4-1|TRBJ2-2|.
CASSPMGHRSNTGELFF
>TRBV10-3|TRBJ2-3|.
CAISEFIAGWGTDTQYF
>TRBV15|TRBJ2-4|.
CATSREGTGGAKNIQYF
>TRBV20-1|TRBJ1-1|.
CSARRDRGVNTEAFF